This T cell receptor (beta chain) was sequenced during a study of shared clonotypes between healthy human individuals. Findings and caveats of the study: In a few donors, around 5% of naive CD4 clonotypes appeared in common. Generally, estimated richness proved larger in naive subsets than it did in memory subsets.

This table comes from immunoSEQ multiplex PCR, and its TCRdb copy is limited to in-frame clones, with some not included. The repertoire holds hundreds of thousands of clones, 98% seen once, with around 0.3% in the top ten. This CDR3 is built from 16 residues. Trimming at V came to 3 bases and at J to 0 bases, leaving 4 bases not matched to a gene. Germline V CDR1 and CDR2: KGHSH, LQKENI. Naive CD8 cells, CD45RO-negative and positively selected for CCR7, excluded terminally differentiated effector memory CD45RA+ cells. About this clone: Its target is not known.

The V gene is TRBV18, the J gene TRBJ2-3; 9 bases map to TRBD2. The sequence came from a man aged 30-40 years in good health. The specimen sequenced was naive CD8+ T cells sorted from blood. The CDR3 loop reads CASSPWTSESTDTQYF. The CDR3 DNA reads TGTGCCAGCTCACCGTGGACTAGCGAAAGCACAGATACGCAGTATTTT.